This T cell receptor beta chain was sequenced during a study of beta chain features in type 1 diabetes. Overall study findings and caveats: Whether HLA type influences TCRB rearrangement remained unresolved here. Lower insertion and higher deletion counts appeared at VDJ junctions in type 1 diabetes patients. Among all four CD4+ subsets, Type 1 diabetes patients had TCRB CDR3s that were moderately but significantly shorter. A possible short-template PCR bias applies equally to patients and controls.

This clone showed up just a few times. Its specificity is not known. CDR3 length equals 13 residues. Deletions cut 4 bases from V and 5 bases from J, with 12 bases between. CDR1 is SGHDT, CDR2 YYEEEE, per germline. What was sequenced were expressed TCRB transcripts, since all of the isolated RNA had been reverse transcribed. Generated by immunoSEQ multiplex PCR, the TCRdb table keeps only in-frame clones and is missing some. The data contain 300,000 to 350,000 clones, 7% to 10% of them singletons. The source is a man aged 25-45 years with type 1 diabetes. This chain links TRBV5-6 with TRBJ2-5; D remains ambiguous. The sequencing input was central memory CD4+ T cells from blood. CDR3 sequence (DNA): TGTGCCAGCAGCCAAATTCAAGGGGAGACCCAGTACTTC. Translation: CASSQIQGETQYF.